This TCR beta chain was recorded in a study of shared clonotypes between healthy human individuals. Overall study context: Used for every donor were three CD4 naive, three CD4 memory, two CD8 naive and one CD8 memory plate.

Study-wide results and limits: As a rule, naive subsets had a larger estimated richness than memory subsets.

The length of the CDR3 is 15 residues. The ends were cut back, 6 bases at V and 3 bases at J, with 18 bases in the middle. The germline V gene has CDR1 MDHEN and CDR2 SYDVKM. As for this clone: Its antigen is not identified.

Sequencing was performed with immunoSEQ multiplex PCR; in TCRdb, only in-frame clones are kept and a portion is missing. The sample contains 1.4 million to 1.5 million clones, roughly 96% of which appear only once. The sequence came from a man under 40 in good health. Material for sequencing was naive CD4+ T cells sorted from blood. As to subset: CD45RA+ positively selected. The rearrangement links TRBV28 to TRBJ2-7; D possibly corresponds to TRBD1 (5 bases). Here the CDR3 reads CASRESDIRSYEQYF. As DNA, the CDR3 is TGTGCCAGCAGAGAGTCGGACATCAGGAGCTACGAGCAGTACTTC.